This is a list of T cell receptor beta chains from one sample in a study of cytomegalovirus exposure and HLA in healthy donors. This table comes from immunoSEQ multiplex PCR, and its TCRdb copy is limited to in-frame clones, with some not included. This table has about 180,000 clones, about 79% appearing once. The sequencing sample was made of PBMCs. The receptors were sampled from a girl aged 2 to 10 in good health and CMV-seropositive. Both conserved end residues are part of each CDR3. A D gene is named only where the DNA matches it firmly. Clone size is shown for a subset of rows, as once, few, many or a class of expanded clone.

clone_size: NA
j_call: TRBJ2-4
d_call: TRBD1
v_call: TRBV5-1
cdr3_nt: TGCGCCAGCAGCTTAGGACAGGAAATAGCCAAAAACATTCAGTACTTC
cdr3_aa: CASSLGQEIAKNIQYF

clone_size: NA
j_call: TRBJ2-7
d_call: TRBD1
v_call: TRBV6-1
cdr3_nt: TGTGCCAGCAGGGTGGGACAGGGTTACGAGCAGTACTTC
cdr3_aa: CASRVGQGYEQYF

clone_size: few
j_call: TRBJ2-7
d_call: NA
v_call: TRBV10-3
cdr3_nt: TGTGCCATCAGGTCCAGGGAGGTTTACGAGCAGTACTTC
cdr3_aa: CAIRSREVYEQYF

clone_size: NA
j_call: TRBJ1-6
d_call: NA
v_call: TRBV7-9
cdr3_nt: TGTGCCAGCAGATGGACACTCACCGGCTCCTATAATTCACCCCTCCACTTT
cdr3_aa: CASRWTLTGSYNSPLHF

clone_size: NA
j_call: TRBJ2-2
d_call: NA
v_call: TRBV4-2
cdr3_nt: TGTGCCAGCAGCCAAGATTATAGTGCCTCAGGGTTAACCGGGGAGCTGTTTTTT
cdr3_aa: CASSQDYSASGLTGELFF

clone_size: NA
j_call: TRBJ1-5
d_call: NA
v_call: TRBV28
cdr3_nt: TGTGCCAGCAGTTTACTGACAGCCTTGAACCCTGGGCCCCAGCATTTT
cdr3_aa: CASSLLTALNPGPQHF

clone_size: NA
j_call: TRBJ1-3
d_call: NA
v_call: TRBV6-1
cdr3_nt: TGTGCCAGCACCCGGTCGGCTGGAAACACCATATATTTT
cdr3_aa: CASTRSAGNTIYF

clone_size: NA
j_call: TRBJ1-6
d_call: NA
v_call: TRBV4-1
cdr3_nt: TGCGCCAGCAGCCAAGAATATTTTCTAAGGGACACGAATTCACCCCTCCACTTT
cdr3_aa: CASSQEYFLRDTNSPLHF

clone_size: NA
j_call: TRBJ1-3
d_call: NA
v_call: TRBV25-1
cdr3_nt: TGTGCCAGCAGTCCGGTTGTTTTGGGAAACACCATATATTTT
cdr3_aa: CASSPVVLGNTIYF

clone_size: NA
j_call: TRBJ1-1
d_call: NA
v_call: TRBV6-5
cdr3_nt: TGTGCCAGCACCCCAACCACGCTGGGGCGAGAAGCTTTCTTT
cdr3_aa: CASTPTTLGREAFF

clone_size: NA
j_call: TRBJ2-7
d_call: NA
v_call: TRBV15
cdr3_nt: TGTGCCACCAGCAGAGGGACGGGGGGCACCTACGAGCAGTACTTC
cdr3_aa: CATSRGTGGTYEQYF

clone_size: NA
j_call: TRBJ2-2
d_call: NA
v_call: TRBV10-2
cdr3_nt: TGCGCCAGCAGTGGCGGGAACACCGGGGAGCTGTTTTTT
cdr3_aa: CASSGGNTGELFF

clone_size: NA
j_call: TRBJ2-1
d_call: TRBD2
v_call: TRBV5-6
cdr3_nt: TGTGCCAGCAGCTTCCAGGTAGCGGGGTCTGGCGAGCAGTTCTTC
cdr3_aa: CASSFQVAGSGEQFF

clone_size: NA
j_call: TRBJ2-3
d_call: NA
v_call: TRBV2
cdr3_nt: TGTGCCTCCCTCGGCCTAGCGCCTAGCACAGATACGCAGTATTTT
cdr3_aa: CASLGLAPSTDTQYF

clone_size: once
j_call: TRBJ1-2
d_call: NA
v_call: TRBV5-4
cdr3_nt: TGTGCCAGCAGCTTGGGGGGAGTCTATGGCTACACCTTC
cdr3_aa: CASSLGGVYGYTF

clone_size: NA
j_call: TRBJ1-4
d_call: NA
v_call: TRBV2
cdr3_nt: TGTGCCACCAGGACAGAGCCAAATGAAAAACTGTTTTTT
cdr3_aa: CATRTEPNEKLFF

clone_size: NA
j_call: TRBJ2-3
d_call: NA
v_call: TRBV6-5
cdr3_nt: TGTGCCAGCAGCCGTTGGGGGCGCACAGATACGCAGTATTTT
cdr3_aa: CASSRWGRTDTQYF

clone_size: NA
j_call: TRBJ2-1
d_call: TRBD2
v_call: TRBV18
cdr3_nt: TGTGCCAGCTCACCACAGGCTAGCGGGAGCGACAATGAGCAGTTCTTC
cdr3_aa: CASSPQASGSDNEQFF

clone_size: NA
j_call: TRBJ2-7
d_call: NA
v_call: TRBV10-3
cdr3_nt: TGTGCCATCAGTGAGGCCTTCAGGGGTTATAGGTCCTACGAGCAGTACTTC
cdr3_aa: CAISEAFRGYRSYEQYF

clone_size: few
j_call: TRBJ1-5
d_call: TRBD1
v_call: TRBV4-2
cdr3_nt: TGTGCCAGCAGCCAAGAAATCGGTGACAGGGGCAGCAATCAGCCCCAGCATTTT
cdr3_aa: CASSQEIGDRGSNQPQHF

clone_size: NA
j_call: TRBJ1-1
d_call: NA
v_call: TRBV30
cdr3_nt: TGTGCCTGGATGGAGGTTTTGGCCGCTTTCTTT
cdr3_aa: CAWMEVLAAFF

clone_size: once
j_call: TRBJ2-3
d_call: NA
v_call: TRBV5-1
cdr3_nt: TGCGCCAGCAGCTCCGGCCTCGGGTCGGATACGCAGTATTTT
cdr3_aa: CASSSGLGSDTQYF

clone_size: NA
j_call: TRBJ2-2
d_call: NA
v_call: TRBV30
cdr3_nt: TGTGCCTGGAGTCTGCGTCGGGGAGCTGGCACCGGGGAGCTGTTTTTT
cdr3_aa: CAWSLRRGAGTGELFF

clone_size: NA
j_call: TRBJ2-2
d_call: TRBD2
v_call: TRBV6-1
cdr3_nt: TGTGCCAGCAGTGACCCTCTAGCGGGTGGCTGGCCCGGGGAGCTGTTTTTT
cdr3_aa: CASSDPLAGGWPGELFF

clone_size: NA
j_call: TRBJ1-1
d_call: NA
v_call: TRBV5-4
cdr3_nt: TGTGCCAGCAGCGAGGGGGTCTACGCTTTCTTT
cdr3_aa: CASSEGVYAFF

clone_size: few
j_call: TRBJ1-1
d_call: NA
v_call: TRBV4-1
cdr3_nt: TGCGCCAGCACATCTCCCAGCTCCCGGGACACTGAAGCTTTCTTT
cdr3_aa: CASTSPSSRDTEAFF

clone_size: NA
j_call: TRBJ2-1
d_call: TRBD2
v_call: TRBV30
cdr3_nt: TGTGCCTGGAGTAATCTAGCGGGGTACAATGAGCAGTTCTTC
cdr3_aa: CAWSNLAGYNEQFF

clone_size: once
j_call: TRBJ1-2
d_call: TRBD1
v_call: TRBV19
cdr3_nt: TGTGCCAGTAGTAGGGACAGGAGAAACTATGGCTACACCTTC
cdr3_aa: CASSRDRRNYGYTF

clone_size: NA
j_call: TRBJ2-1
d_call: NA
v_call: TRBV14
cdr3_nt: TGTGCCAGCAGCCAAACAGCCTACAATGAGCAGTTCTTC
cdr3_aa: CASSQTAYNEQFF

clone_size: NA
j_call: TRBJ2-7
d_call: TRBD2
v_call: TRBV5-4
cdr3_nt: TGTGCCAGCAGCTCGCTAGCGGGGCCCCGTCTCCGGCACTTC
cdr3_aa: CASSSLAGPRLRHF

clone_size: NA
j_call: TRBJ2-5
d_call: NA
v_call: TRBV1
cdr3_nt: TGCACCAGCAGCCGCGAGACTAGCGGGAGTATGTGGCAAGAGACCCAGTACTTC
cdr3_aa: CTSSRETSGSMWQETQYF